A selection of T cell receptor beta chains follows, all from one sample in a study of resident and recirculating memory T cells in vitiligo. Clones were read by immunoSEQ multiplex PCR, and TCRdb kept only the in-frame ones, dropping some. Of about 45,000 clones in the sample, about nine tenths are singletons; the top ten hold 4.5%. Sequenced sample: blood. All receptors come from a male donor with vitiligo. CDR3s include the opening cysteine and the closing phenylalanine or tryptophan.

TRBJ1-6	TRBV5-1	CASTFGTGGTYNSPLHF
TRBJ1-2	TRBV6-1	CASIRTGGTYGYTF
TRBJ1-1	TRBV7-9	CASSLIGNTEAFF
TRBJ1-1	TRBV5-1	CASSTGSFEAFF
TRBJ1-6	TRBV25-1	CASSQTEGLVVNSPLHF
TRBJ1-2	TRBV13	CASSLDSRPYGYTF
TRBJ2-2	TRBV5-1	CASSLVGSYTGELFF
TRBJ1-6	TRBV11-2	CASSLVNRSSYNSPLHF
TRBJ2-7	TRBV5-4	CASREGLAGSYEQYF
TRBJ2-1	TRBV7-8	CASSLGGGSSNEQFF
TRBJ2-1	TRBV4-3	CASSQHGGYYNEQFF
TRBJ1-2	TRBV4-3	CASSQEVRVLGYGYTF
TRBJ2-7	TRBV2	CASSETGLSSYEQYF
TRBJ1-3	TRBV4-3	CASSQASGGGGNTIYF
TRBJ1-1	TRBV19	CASKRDRVRNTEAFF
TRBJ2-3	TRBV10-3	CAISKTGVGDTQYF
TRBJ1-3	TRBV4-1	CASSQDRGPGNTIYF
TRBJ2-7	TRBV27	CATRRAFYYEQYF
TRBJ2-1	TRBV7-2	CASSSISGRLSYNEQFF
TRBJ1-1	TRBV5-4	CASSLAVRGGTEAFF
TRBJ2-1	TRBV15	CATSRGGAENEQFF
TRBJ2-5	TRBV2	CASDTGVLIGETQYF
TRBJ1-1	TRBV7-9	CASSRTANTEAFF
TRBJ1-2	TRBV4-3	CASSQGWAGGNYGYTF